Listed below are T cell receptor beta chains from one sample, sequenced in a study of radiotherapy plus CTLA-4 blockade in lung cancer. Data came from immunoSEQ multiplex PCR; TCRdb stores just in-frame clones and leaves some out. The sample contains tens of thousands of clones, around 84% of which appear only once. This specimen consisted of peripheral blood, obtained from a patient treated with radiotherapy plus ipilimumab. All receptors come from a human donor with non-small cell lung cancer whose response to radiotherapy plus ipilimumab could not be evaluated. Each CDR3 is given with its conserved first and last residue. A D gene is named only where the DNA matches it firmly. Clone size appears in some rows only: once, few, many, or a class for an expanded clone.

clone_size	d_call	v_call	j_call	cdr3_aa	cdr3_nt
NA	NA	TRBV7-2	TRBJ2-4	CASSLAGGSGIQYF	TGTGCCAGCAGCTTAGCGGGGGGTAGCGGCATTCAGTACTTC
NA	NA	TRBV2	TRBJ2-1	CASSEVEEQFF	TGTGCCAGCAGTGAGGTGGAGGAGCAGTTCTTC
once	TRBD2	TRBV28	TRBJ2-7	CASSLGGDYEQYF	TGTGCCAGCAGTTTGGGAGGGGACTACGAGCAGTACTTC
NA	NA	TRBV7-2	TRBJ2-1	CASSLLARNYNEQFF	TGTGCCAGCAGTTTACTAGCAAGGAATTACAATGAGCAGTTCTTC
NA	NA	TRBV21-1	TRBJ2-7	CASSKPSDRGYEQYF	TGTGCCAGCAGCAAACCGAGCGACAGGGGATACGAGCAGTACTTC
NA	NA	TRBV21-1	TRBJ1-3	CASRFPGQANLSGNTIYF	TGTGCCAGCAGATTTCCGGGACAGGCAAATCTCTCTGGAAACACCATATATTTT
NA	TRBD1	TRBV6-5	TRBJ2-7	CASRAPGTGWSEQYF	TGTGCCAGCAGAGCCCCAGGGACAGGGTGGTCCGAGCAGTACTTC
NA	TRBD2	TRBV25-1	TRBJ2-1	CASERGAYNEQFF	TGTGCCAGCGAGCGGGGGGCCTACAATGAGCAGTTCTTC
NA	TRBD1	TRBV7-9	TRBJ1-2	CASSWGTGNYGYTF	TGTGCCAGCAGCTGGGGGACAGGGAACTATGGCTACACCTTC
NA	TRBD1	TRBV27	TRBJ1-2	CASSPIAGGNYGYTF	TGTGCCAGCAGCCCAATAGCAGGGGGGAACTATGGCTACACCTTC
NA	NA	TRBV28	TRBJ2-7	CASRTTGSYEQYF	TGTGCCAGCAGAACTACAGGATCCTACGAGCAGTACTTC
NA	NA	TRBV19	TRBJ2-7	CASSTRGGGIWYF	TGTGCCAGTAGTACCCGCGGAGGGGGCATCTGGTACTTC
NA	TRBD2	TRBV28	TRBJ2-3	CASSPPGLAATLTDTQYF	TGTGCCAGCAGCCCCCCGGGACTAGCGGCCACGCTCACAGATACGCAGTATTTT
NA	NA	TRBV4-3	TRBJ1-1	CASSQETGGIVSAFF	TGCGCCAGCAGCCAAGAGACTGGCGGGATAGTTTCGGCTTTCTTT
NA	TRBD2	TRBV30	TRBJ2-2	CAWRGLADTGELFF	TGTGCCTGGAGGGGACTAGCGGACACCGGGGAGCTGTTTTTT
NA	NA	TRBV4-1	TRBJ1-2	CASSQDSEGLDYGYTF	TGCGCCAGCAGCCAAGATTCCGAGGGCTTGGACTATGGCTACACCTTC
NA	TRBD1	TRBV5-1	TRBJ1-2	CASSRTTTGTGSGYTF	TGCGCCAGCAGCCGAACGACAACCGGGACAGGTAGTGGCTACACCTTC
NA	NA	TRBV28	TRBJ2-4	CASSLWSVNIQYF	TGTGCCAGCAGTTTGTGGAGTGTGAACATTCAGTACTTC
NA	NA	TRBV27	TRBJ2-6	CASRRNSGANVLTF	TGTGCCAGCAGGCGGAACTCTGGGGCCAACGTCCTGACTTTC
once	NA	TRBV7-2	TRBJ1-5	CASSLGQASNQPQHF	TGTGCCAGCAGCTTAGGGCAGGCTAGCAATCAGCCCCAGCATTTT
NA	NA	TRBV2	TRBJ1-1	CASSELNLVGGRAEAFF	TGTGCCAGCAGTGAACTAAATTTGGTGGGGGGAAGGGCTGAAGCTTTCTTT
once	TRBD1	TRBV27	TRBJ1-2	CASFGTGGGYTF	TGTGCCAGTTTCGGGACAGGGGGTGGCTACACCTTC
NA	NA	TRBV6-6	TRBJ1-3	CASKERSNGNTIYF	TGTGCCAGCAAAGAGAGGTCCAATGGAAACACCATATATTTT
once	TRBD1	TRBV19	TRBJ2-2	CASNGAGGSGELFF	TGTGCCTCAAATGGGGCAGGGGGATCCGGGGAGCTGTTTTTT
NA	NA	TRBV30	TRBJ1-2	CAWSEDRNYGYTF	TGTGCCTGGAGTGAAGACAGAAACTATGGCTACACCTTC
once	TRBD1	TRBV7-2	TRBJ2-3	CASSPWTGSTDTQYF	TGTGCCAGCAGCCCCTGGACAGGGTCCACGGATACGCAGTATTTT
NA	NA	TRBV28	TRBJ1-2	CASEAGVDYGYTF	TGTGCCAGCGAAGCAGGGGTAGACTATGGCTACACCTTC